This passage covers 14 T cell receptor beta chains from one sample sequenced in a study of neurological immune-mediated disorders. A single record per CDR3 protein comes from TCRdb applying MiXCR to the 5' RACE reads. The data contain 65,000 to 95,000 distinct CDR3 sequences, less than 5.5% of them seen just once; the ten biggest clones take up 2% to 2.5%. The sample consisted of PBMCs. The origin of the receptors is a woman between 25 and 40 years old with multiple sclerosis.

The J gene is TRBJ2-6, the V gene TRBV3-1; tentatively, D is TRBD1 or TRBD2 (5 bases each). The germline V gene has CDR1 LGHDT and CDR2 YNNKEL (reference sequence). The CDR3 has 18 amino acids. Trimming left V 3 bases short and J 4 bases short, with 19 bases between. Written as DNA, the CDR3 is TGTGCCAGCAGCCAGGGACCTGACGGGGTAGGAGGGGCCAACGTCCTGACTTTC. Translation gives CASSQGPDGVGGANVLTF.

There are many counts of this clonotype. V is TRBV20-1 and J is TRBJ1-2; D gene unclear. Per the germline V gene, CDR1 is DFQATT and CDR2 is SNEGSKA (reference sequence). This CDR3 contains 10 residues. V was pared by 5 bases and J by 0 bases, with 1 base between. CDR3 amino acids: CSAPNYGYTF. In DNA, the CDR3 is TGCAGTGCTCCTAACTATGGCTACACCTTC.

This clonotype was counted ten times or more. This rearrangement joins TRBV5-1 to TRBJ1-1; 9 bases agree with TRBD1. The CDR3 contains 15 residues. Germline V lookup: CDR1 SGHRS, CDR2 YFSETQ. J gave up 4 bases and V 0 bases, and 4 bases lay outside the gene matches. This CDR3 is CASSLGTGVGTEAFF. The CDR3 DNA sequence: TGCGCCAGCAGCTTGGGGACAGGGGTCGGCACTGAAGCTTTCTTT.

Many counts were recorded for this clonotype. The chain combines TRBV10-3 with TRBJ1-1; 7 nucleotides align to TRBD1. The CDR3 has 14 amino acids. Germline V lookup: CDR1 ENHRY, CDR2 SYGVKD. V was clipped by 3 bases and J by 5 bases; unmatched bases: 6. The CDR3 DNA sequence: TGTGCCATCAGTGAAGCAGGGGGATATACTGAAGCTTTCTTT. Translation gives CAISEAGGYTEAFF.

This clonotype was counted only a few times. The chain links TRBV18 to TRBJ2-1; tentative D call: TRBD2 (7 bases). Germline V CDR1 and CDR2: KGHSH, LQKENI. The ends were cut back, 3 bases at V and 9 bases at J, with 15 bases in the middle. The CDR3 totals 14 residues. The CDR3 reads CASSPKSGGFEQFF. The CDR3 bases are TGTGCCAGCTCACCGAAGTCGGGGGGCTTTGAGCAGTTCTTC.

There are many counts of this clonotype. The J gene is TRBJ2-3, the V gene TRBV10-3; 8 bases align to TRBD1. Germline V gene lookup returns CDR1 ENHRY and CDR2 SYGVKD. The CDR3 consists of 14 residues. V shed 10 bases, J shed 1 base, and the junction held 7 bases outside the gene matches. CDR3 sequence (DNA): TGTGCCACTAGTCCGGGACAGGGCACAGATACGCAGTATTTT. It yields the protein CATSPGQGTDTQYF.

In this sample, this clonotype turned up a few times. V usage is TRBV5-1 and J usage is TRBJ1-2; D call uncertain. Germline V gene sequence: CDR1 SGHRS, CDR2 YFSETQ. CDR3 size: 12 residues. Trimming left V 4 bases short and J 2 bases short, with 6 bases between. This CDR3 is CASSADNYGYTF. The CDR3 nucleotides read TGCGCCAGCAGCGCGGACAACTATGGCTACACCTTC.

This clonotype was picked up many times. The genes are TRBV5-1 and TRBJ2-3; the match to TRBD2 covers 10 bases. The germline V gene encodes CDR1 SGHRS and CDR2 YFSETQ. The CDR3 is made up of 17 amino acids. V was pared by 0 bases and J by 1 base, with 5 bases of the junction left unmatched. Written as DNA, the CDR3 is TGCGCCAGCAGCTTGGTAGCGGGAGGAAAGGGCACAGATACGCAGTATTTT. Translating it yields CASSLVAGGKGTDTQYF.

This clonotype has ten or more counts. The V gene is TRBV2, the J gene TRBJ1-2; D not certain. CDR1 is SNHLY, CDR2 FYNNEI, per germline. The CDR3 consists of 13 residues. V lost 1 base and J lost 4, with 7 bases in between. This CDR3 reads CASSEDRGYGYTF. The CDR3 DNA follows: TGTGCCAGCAGTGAAGATAGAGGCTATGGCTACACCTTC.

CDR3 amino acids: CASSFWADPYNEQFF. The CDR3 nucleotides are TGTGCCAGCAGCTTCTGGGCAGACCCCTACAATGAGCAGTTCTTC. V is TRBV5-6 and J is TRBJ2-1, with D unresolved. The CDR3 is 15 amino acids. Germline CDR1 SGHDT, CDR2 YYEEEE. V was pared by 2 bases and J by 2 bases, with 11 bases between.

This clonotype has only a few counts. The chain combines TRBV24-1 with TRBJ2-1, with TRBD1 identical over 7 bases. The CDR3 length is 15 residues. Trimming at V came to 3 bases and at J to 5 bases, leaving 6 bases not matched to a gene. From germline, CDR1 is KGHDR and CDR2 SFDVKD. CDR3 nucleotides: TGTGCCACCAGTGATACCAACAGGGGAAACAATGAGCAGTTCTTC. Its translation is CATSDTNRGNNEQFF.

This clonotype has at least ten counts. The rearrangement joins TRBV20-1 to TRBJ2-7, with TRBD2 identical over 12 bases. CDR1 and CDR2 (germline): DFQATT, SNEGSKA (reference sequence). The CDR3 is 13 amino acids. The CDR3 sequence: CRVPLAGGYEQYF. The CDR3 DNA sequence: TGCAGGGTCCCACTAGCGGGGGGTTACGAGCAGTACTTC.

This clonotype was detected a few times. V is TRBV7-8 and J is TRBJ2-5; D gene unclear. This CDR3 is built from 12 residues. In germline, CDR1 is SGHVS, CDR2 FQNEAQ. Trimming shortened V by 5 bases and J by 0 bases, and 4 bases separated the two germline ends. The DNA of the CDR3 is TGTGCCAGCAGCCGGGACCAAGAGACCCAGTACTTC. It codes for CASSRDQETQYF.

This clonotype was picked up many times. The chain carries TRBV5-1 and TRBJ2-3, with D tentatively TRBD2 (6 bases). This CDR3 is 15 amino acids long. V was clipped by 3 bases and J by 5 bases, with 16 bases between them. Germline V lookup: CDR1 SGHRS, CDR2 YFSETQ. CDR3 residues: CASSWRGAGEDTQYF. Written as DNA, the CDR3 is TGCGCCAGCAGCTGGCGGGGAGCGGGTGAAGATACGCAGTATTTT.